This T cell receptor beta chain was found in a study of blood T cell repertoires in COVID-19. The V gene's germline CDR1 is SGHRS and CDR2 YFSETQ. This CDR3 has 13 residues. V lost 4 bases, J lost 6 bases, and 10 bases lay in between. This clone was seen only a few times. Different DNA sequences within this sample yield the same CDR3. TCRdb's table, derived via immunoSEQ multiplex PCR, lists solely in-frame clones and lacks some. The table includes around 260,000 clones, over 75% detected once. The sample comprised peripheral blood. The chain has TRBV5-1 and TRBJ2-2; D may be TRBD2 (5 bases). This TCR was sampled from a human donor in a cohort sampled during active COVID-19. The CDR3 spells CASSPPGAGELFF. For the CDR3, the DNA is TGCGCCAGCAGCCCCCCCGGGGCCGGGGAGCTGTTTTTT.